These T cell receptor beta chains were read from a single sample in a study of T-cell memory formation after mild COVID-19. Using its own MiXCR run on the 5' RACE reads, TCRdb lists one record per CDR3 protein. The table shows around 130,000 distinct CDR3 sequences, with more than 15% occurring only once. The sequenced sample was PBMCs or a T cell subset sorted from them (not recorded which). The receptors stem from a man aged 18 to 29 who had mild COVID-19 (a few samples of this study predate the infection). Cell type and time point are not known. Both conserved end residues are part of each CDR3. Each record gives: J gene, D gene, clone size, V gene, CDR3 DNA, CDR3 protein. D genes are given only for firm matches. For some rows the clone size is stated as once, few or many, or as a class when expanded; others skip it.

j_gene: TRBJ2-1
d_gene: NA
abundance: NA
v_gene: TRBV2
CDR3nt: TGTGCCAGCACAATCGACGGGCGGCAGTTCTTC
CDR3aa: CASTIDGRQFF

j_gene: TRBJ2-5
d_gene: NA
abundance: few
v_gene: TRBV28
CDR3nt: TGTGCCAGTGGACTGGCCCTGGAAGAGACCCAGTACTTC
CDR3aa: CASGLALEETQYF

j_gene: TRBJ1-6
d_gene: NA
abundance: few
v_gene: TRBV12-3/TRBV12-4
CDR3nt: TGTGCCAGCAGTACAAGACGGAGCTCCTATAATTCACCCCTCCACTTT
CDR3aa: CASSTRRSSYNSPLHF

j_gene: TRBJ2-1
d_gene: TRBD2
abundance: few
v_gene: TRBV4-1
CDR3nt: TGCGCCAGCAGCCAAGCTACCAGCGGGGTTTACAATGAGCAGTTCTTC
CDR3aa: CASSQATSGVYNEQFF

j_gene: TRBJ1-1
d_gene: NA
abundance: NA
v_gene: TRBV7-9
CDR3nt: TGTGCCAGCCAGCGTGCGAACACTGAAGCTTTCTTT
CDR3aa: CASQRANTEAFF

j_gene: TRBJ2-7
d_gene: TRBD2
abundance: few
v_gene: TRBV19
CDR3nt: TGTGCCAGTAGTGCCCACTGGGCGGGGGGCTACGAGCAGTACTTC
CDR3aa: CASSAHWAGGYEQYF

j_gene: TRBJ2-6
d_gene: NA
abundance: few
v_gene: TRBV7-2
CDR3nt: TGTGCCAGCAGCTTCCCCGACTTCTCTGGGGCCAACGTCCTGACTTTC
CDR3aa: CASSFPDFSGANVLTF

j_gene: TRBJ1-5
d_gene: NA
abundance: NA
v_gene: TRBV12-3/TRBV12-4
CDR3nt: TGTGCCAGCAGTTTTGGGGAATTGCAGCCCCAGCATTTT
CDR3aa: CASSFGELQPQHF

j_gene: TRBJ2-7
d_gene: TRBD1
abundance: many
v_gene: TRBV25-1
CDR3nt: TGTGCCAGCAGTGAAGGTAACAGGGGGGTGTACGAGCAGTACTTC
CDR3aa: CASSEGNRGVYEQYF

j_gene: TRBJ2-1
d_gene: TRBD2
abundance: many
v_gene: TRBV12-3/TRBV12-4
CDR3nt: TGTGCCAGCAGTTATGGTAGCGGGACCTACAATGAGCAGTTCTTC
CDR3aa: CASSYGSGTYNEQFF

j_gene: TRBJ2-5
d_gene: NA
abundance: NA
v_gene: TRBV12-3/TRBV12-4
CDR3nt: TGTGCCAGCAGTTCGCAAGAAGAGACCCAGTACTTC
CDR3aa: CASSSQEETQYF

j_gene: TRBJ1-2
d_gene: NA
abundance: few
v_gene: TRBV7-9
CDR3nt: TGTGCCAGCAGCTTAACTAGTCGCTATGGCTACACCTTC
CDR3aa: CASSLTSRYGYTF

j_gene: TRBJ1-5
d_gene: NA
abundance: NA
v_gene: TRBV12-3/TRBV12-4
CDR3nt: TGTGCCAGCAGCCTCGGGACGGATCAGCCCCAGCATTTT
CDR3aa: CASSLGTDQPQHF

j_gene: TRBJ2-5
d_gene: TRBD2
abundance: few
v_gene: TRBV3-1
CDR3nt: TGTGCCAGCAGCCAAGACGGACTAGGAGAGACCCAGTACTTC
CDR3aa: CASSQDGLGETQYF

j_gene: TRBJ2-5
d_gene: TRBD2
abundance: NA
v_gene: TRBV20-1
CDR3nt: TGCAGTGCTAGCCCTAGCGGGGCATGGGAGACCCAGTACTTC
CDR3aa: CSASPSGAWETQYF

j_gene: TRBJ1-3
d_gene: NA
abundance: NA
v_gene: TRBV6-2/TRBV6-3
CDR3nt: TGTGCCAGCAGAGGACAGTCGGGAAACACCATATATTTT
CDR3aa: CASRGQSGNTIYF

j_gene: TRBJ1-2
d_gene: NA
abundance: NA
v_gene: TRBV4-2
CDR3nt: TGTGCCAGCAGCTCAAGAGGGGGTTCGGGCAGCTATGGCTACACCTTC
CDR3aa: CASSSRGGSGSYGYTF

j_gene: TRBJ2-7
d_gene: TRBD1
abundance: NA
v_gene: TRBV5-6
CDR3nt: TGTGCCAGCAGCATGGGGACAGCTTACGAGCAGTACTTC
CDR3aa: CASSMGTAYEQYF

j_gene: TRBJ2-3
d_gene: NA
abundance: few
v_gene: TRBV25-1
CDR3nt: TGTGCCGGAGGTGACAGTAACACAGATACGCAGTATTTT
CDR3aa: CAGGDSNTDTQYF

j_gene: TRBJ1-6
d_gene: NA
abundance: NA
v_gene: TRBV5-5
CDR3nt: TGTGCCAGCAGCTTCGAGGCTGCCAATTCACCCCTCCACTTT
CDR3aa: CASSFEAANSPLHF

j_gene: TRBJ2-5
d_gene: NA
abundance: NA
v_gene: TRBV20-1
CDR3nt: TGCAGTGCTAGGGGGGCCAGGGGCGAACAGACCCAGTACTTC
CDR3aa: CSARGARGEQTQYF

j_gene: TRBJ2-5
d_gene: NA
abundance: NA
v_gene: TRBV7-2
CDR3nt: TGTGCCAGCAGCTTAGTTGGAGGGCAAACGATAGCAGCCCAGTACTTC
CDR3aa: CASSLVGGQTIAAQYF

j_gene: TRBJ1-6
d_gene: TRBD1
abundance: NA
v_gene: TRBV10-2
CDR3nt: TGCGCCAGCAGTGTTCAGGGGACAGGCGATTCACCCCTCCACTTT
CDR3aa: CASSVQGTGDSPLHF

j_gene: TRBJ2-7
d_gene: TRBD2
abundance: NA
v_gene: TRBV7-9
CDR3nt: TGTGCCAGCAGCCCTATAGCGGGGGGGACCCACGAGCAGTACTTC
CDR3aa: CASSPIAGGTHEQYF

j_gene: TRBJ2-7
d_gene: TRBD1
abundance: NA
v_gene: TRBV27
CDR3nt: TGTGCCAGCAGTGCCCGGGGACAGGGGGCCTACGAGCAGTACTTC
CDR3aa: CASSARGQGAYEQYF

j_gene: TRBJ2-5
d_gene: NA
abundance: NA
v_gene: TRBV20-1
CDR3nt: TGCAGTGCTAGAGGACCAAGAGAGACCCAGTACTTC
CDR3aa: CSARGPRETQYF

j_gene: TRBJ2-1
d_gene: NA
abundance: NA
v_gene: TRBV5-6
CDR3nt: TGTGCCAGCAGCCGGGACTGGGCCTCCTACAATGAGCAGTTCTTC
CDR3aa: CASSRDWASYNEQFF

j_gene: TRBJ1-5
d_gene: NA
abundance: NA
v_gene: TRBV5-6
CDR3nt: TGTGCCAGCAGCCGCCGGGACGGATATAATCAGCCCCAGCATTTT
CDR3aa: CASSRRDGYNQPQHF

j_gene: TRBJ1-4
d_gene: NA
abundance: NA
v_gene: TRBV5-1
CDR3nt: TGCGCCAGCAGCTTCCACCCGTCGGCAGGTCGGGCGCGTTTTTTT
CDR3aa: CASSFHPSAGRARFF

j_gene: TRBJ2-3
d_gene: TRBD1
abundance: NA
v_gene: TRBV6-1
CDR3nt: TGTGCCAGCATTCTCGACAGGGTTGCAGATACGCAGTATTTT
CDR3aa: CASILDRVADTQYF

j_gene: TRBJ1-1
d_gene: NA
abundance: NA
v_gene: TRBV18
CDR3nt: TGTGCCAGCTCACCTTCAGGGCAGGGTGGCGGAACTGAAGCTTTCTTT
CDR3aa: CASSPSGQGGGTEAFF

j_gene: TRBJ2-2
d_gene: NA
abundance: few
v_gene: TRBV25-1
CDR3nt: TGTGCCAGCAGTGAGGTGCGGAAGGTTAACACCGGGGAGCTGTTTTTT
CDR3aa: CASSEVRKVNTGELFF

j_gene: TRBJ2-1
d_gene: NA
abundance: few
v_gene: TRBV10-3
CDR3nt: TGTGCCATCAGGGACGGAGGGGGCGATGAGCAGTTCTTC
CDR3aa: CAIRDGGGDEQFF

j_gene: TRBJ2-1
d_gene: NA
abundance: NA
v_gene: TRBV7-9
CDR3nt: TGTGCCAGCAGTCCCTGGCCCATTGGCTCCTACAATGAGCAGTTCTTC
CDR3aa: CASSPWPIGSYNEQFF

j_gene: TRBJ2-2
d_gene: NA
abundance: few
v_gene: TRBV11-2
CDR3nt: TGTGCCAGCAGCCCCACGCTCAGGGTTTCCGGGGAGCTGTTTTTT
CDR3aa: CASSPTLRVSGELFF

j_gene: TRBJ2-1
d_gene: TRBD2
abundance: NA
v_gene: TRBV3-1
CDR3nt: TGTGCCAGCAGGCCTGTCGGGGGGGGCAATGAGCAGTTCTTC
CDR3aa: CASRPVGGGNEQFF

j_gene: TRBJ1-4
d_gene: TRBD1
abundance: NA
v_gene: TRBV20-1
CDR3nt: TGCAGTGCTCAGGGGGGTGAAAAACTGTTTTTT
CDR3aa: CSAQGGEKLFF

j_gene: TRBJ2-1
d_gene: TRBD2
abundance: few
v_gene: TRBV10-3
CDR3nt: TGTGCCATCAGCGCCAACCCGACTAGCGTCCAGGGTGAGCAGTTCTTC
CDR3aa: CAISANPTSVQGEQFF

j_gene: TRBJ2-1
d_gene: TRBD1
abundance: few
v_gene: TRBV7-2
CDR3nt: TGTGCCAGCAGCTTAGGAGACAGGGGGGGAAATGAGCAGTTCTTC
CDR3aa: CASSLGDRGGNEQFF

j_gene: TRBJ1-5
d_gene: TRBD1
abundance: few
v_gene: TRBV19
CDR3nt: TGTGCCAGTAGTGTGGGACAGCGACTTCGGCAGCCCCAGCATTTT
CDR3aa: CASSVGQRLRQPQHF

j_gene: TRBJ2-5
d_gene: TRBD2
abundance: few
v_gene: TRBV20-1
CDR3nt: TGCAGTGCTAGATTCGGGGGGGAGTGGGAGACCCAGTACTTC
CDR3aa: CSARFGGEWETQYF

j_gene: TRBJ2-3
d_gene: TRBD2
abundance: few
v_gene: TRBV3-1
CDR3nt: TGTGCCAGCAGCCATAGGACTAGCGGGGGGGGACGAGATACGCAGTATTTT
CDR3aa: CASSHRTSGGGRDTQYF

j_gene: TRBJ2-1
d_gene: NA
abundance: NA
v_gene: TRBV30
CDR3nt: TGTGCCTGGAGTCCGGATTACAATGAGCAGTTCTTC
CDR3aa: CAWSPDYNEQFF

j_gene: TRBJ2-7
d_gene: NA
abundance: NA
v_gene: TRBV5-6
CDR3nt: TGTGCCAGCAGCTTGCTTGGATCGACAGCGGCCTACGAGCAGTACTTC
CDR3aa: CASSLLGSTAAYEQYF

j_gene: TRBJ2-7
d_gene: NA
abundance: NA
v_gene: TRBV5-1
CDR3nt: TGCGCCAGCAGCTTGGCAACAGGTGTTACCTACGAGCAGTACTTC
CDR3aa: CASSLATGVTYEQYF

j_gene: TRBJ2-1
d_gene: NA
abundance: few
v_gene: TRBV15
CDR3nt: TGTGCCACCAGAATAATCACAGGATACAATGAGCAGTTCTTC
CDR3aa: CATRIITGYNEQFF

j_gene: TRBJ1-5
d_gene: TRBD1
abundance: few
v_gene: TRBV7-2
CDR3nt: TGTGCCAGCAGCTTAGGCGGGACAGGGCTCCATAGCAATCAGCCCCAGCATTTT
CDR3aa: CASSLGGTGLHSNQPQHF

j_gene: TRBJ1-2
d_gene: NA
abundance: once
v_gene: TRBV5-1
CDR3nt: TGCGCCAGCAGCTCGTCCGGGATCCCCGATGGGGGCTACACCTTC
CDR3aa: CASSSSGIPDGGYTF

j_gene: TRBJ2-6
d_gene: NA
abundance: few
v_gene: TRBV6-5
CDR3nt: TGTGCCAGCAGCCCCCGACGCTCTGGGGCCAACGTCCTGACTTTC
CDR3aa: CASSPRRSGANVLTF

j_gene: TRBJ1-1
d_gene: NA
abundance: once
v_gene: TRBV27
CDR3nt: TGTGCCAGCAGTCAAGGATCGGGGAACACTGAAGCTTTCTTT
CDR3aa: CASSQGSGNTEAFF

j_gene: TRBJ2-1
d_gene: TRBD2
abundance: few
v_gene: TRBV12-3/TRBV12-4
CDR3nt: TGTGCCAGCAGTTTACGACTAGCGGAGTACAATGAGCAGTTCTTC
CDR3aa: CASSLRLAEYNEQFF

j_gene: TRBJ2-3
d_gene: NA
abundance: few
v_gene: TRBV30
CDR3nt: TGTGCCTGGAAGGTACCCTCTCGCACAGATACGCAGTATTTT
CDR3aa: CAWKVPSRTDTQYF

j_gene: TRBJ2-5
d_gene: NA
abundance: few
v_gene: TRBV28
CDR3nt: TGTGCCAGCAACCTAGTTGGGCGAGAGACCCAGTACTTC
CDR3aa: CASNLVGRETQYF

j_gene: TRBJ2-7
d_gene: TRBD2
abundance: many
v_gene: TRBV5-1
CDR3nt: TGCGCCAGCAGCTTGGAAGGGCGGGGGAACGAGCAGTACTTC
CDR3aa: CASSLEGRGNEQYF

j_gene: TRBJ1-5
d_gene: NA
abundance: NA
v_gene: TRBV7-2
CDR3nt: TGTGCCAGCAGCTTAGGTCAGGCAGGGAATCAGCCCCAGCATTTT
CDR3aa: CASSLGQAGNQPQHF

j_gene: TRBJ2-5
d_gene: NA
abundance: NA
v_gene: TRBV6-1
CDR3nt: TGTGCCAGCAGTGATCCGGGGCAGGGGAGGCAAGAGACCCAGTACTTC
CDR3aa: CASSDPGQGRQETQYF

j_gene: TRBJ2-2
d_gene: TRBD2
abundance: NA
v_gene: TRBV20-1
CDR3nt: TGCAGTGCCGGGCGGACTAGCGGGGGGAGGAGCGGGGAGCTGTTTTTT
CDR3aa: CSAGRTSGGRSGELFF